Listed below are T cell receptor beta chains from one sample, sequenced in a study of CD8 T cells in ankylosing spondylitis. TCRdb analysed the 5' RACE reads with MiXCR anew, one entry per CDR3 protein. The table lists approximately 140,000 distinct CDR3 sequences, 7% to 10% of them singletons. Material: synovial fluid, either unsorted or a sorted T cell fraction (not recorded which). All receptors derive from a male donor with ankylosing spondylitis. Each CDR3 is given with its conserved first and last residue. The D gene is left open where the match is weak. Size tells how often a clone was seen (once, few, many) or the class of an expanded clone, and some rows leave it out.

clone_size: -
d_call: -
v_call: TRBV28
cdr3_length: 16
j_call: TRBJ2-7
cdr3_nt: TGTGCCAGCGTTTCCCCAGGCCACGGAAGGTCCTACGAGCAGTACTTC
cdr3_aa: CASVSPGHGRSYEQYF

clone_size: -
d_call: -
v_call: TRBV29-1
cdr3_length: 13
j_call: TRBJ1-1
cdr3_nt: TGCAGCGTTGAAAGGGGTTGGGGGGCTGAAGCTTTCTTT
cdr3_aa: CSVERGWGAEAFF

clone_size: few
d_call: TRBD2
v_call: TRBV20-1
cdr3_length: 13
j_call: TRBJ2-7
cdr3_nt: TGCAGTGCCAGGCGCGGGAGCTCCTACGAGCAGTACTTC
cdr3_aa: CSARRGSSYEQYF

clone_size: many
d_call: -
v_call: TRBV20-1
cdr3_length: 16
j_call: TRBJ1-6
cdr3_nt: TGCAGTGCTAGAGATCTCGGCTCCCCTGCAAATTCACCCCTCCACTTT
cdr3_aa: CSARDLGSPANSPLHF

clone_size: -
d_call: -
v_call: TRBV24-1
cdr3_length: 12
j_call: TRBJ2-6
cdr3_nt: TGCCCCCGGCAGTCTGGGGCCAACGTCCTGACTTTC
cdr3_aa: CPRQSGANVLTF

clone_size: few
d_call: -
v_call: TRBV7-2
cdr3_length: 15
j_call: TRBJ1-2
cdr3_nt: TGTGCCAGCAGCTTATTCGAGAGGCGGATCTATGGCTACACCTTC
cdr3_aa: CASSLFERRIYGYTF

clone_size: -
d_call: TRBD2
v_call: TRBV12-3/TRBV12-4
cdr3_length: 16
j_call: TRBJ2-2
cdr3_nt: TGTGCCAGCAGACCACCCGGGACTAGAGGCACCGGGGAGCTGTTTTTT
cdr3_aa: CASRPPGTRGTGELFF

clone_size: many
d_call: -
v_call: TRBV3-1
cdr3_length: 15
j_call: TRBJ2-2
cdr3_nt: TGTGCCAGCAGCCGTGACAGCGCGAACACCGGGGAGCTGTTTTTT
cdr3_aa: CASSRDSANTGELFF

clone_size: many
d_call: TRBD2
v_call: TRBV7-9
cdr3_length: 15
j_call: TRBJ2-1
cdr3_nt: TGTGCCAGCAGCTTATCGGCTAGCGGGACCAATGAGCAGTTCTTC
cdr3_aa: CASSLSASGTNEQFF

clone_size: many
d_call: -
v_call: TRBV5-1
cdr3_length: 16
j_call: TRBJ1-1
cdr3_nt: TGCGCCAGCAGCTTGGGCCCGGTGGGTGGGGACACTGAAGCTTTCTTT
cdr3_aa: CASSLGPVGGDTEAFF

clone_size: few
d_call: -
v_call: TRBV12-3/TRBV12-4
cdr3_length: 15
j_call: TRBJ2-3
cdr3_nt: TGTGCCAGCAGTCCACCCAGGGGTGGGACAGATACGCAGTATTTT
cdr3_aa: CASSPPRGGTDTQYF

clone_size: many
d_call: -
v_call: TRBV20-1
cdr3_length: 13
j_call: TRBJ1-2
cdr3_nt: TGCAGTGCCCGGACAGCTTCCTACTATGGCTACACCTTC
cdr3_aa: CSARTASYYGYTF

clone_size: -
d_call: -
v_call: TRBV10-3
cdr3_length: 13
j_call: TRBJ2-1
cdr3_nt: TGTGCCATCAGTGTCAGCGACTACAATGAGCAGTTCTTC
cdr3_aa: CAISVSDYNEQFF

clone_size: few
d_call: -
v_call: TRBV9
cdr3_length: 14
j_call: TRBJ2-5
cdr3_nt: TGTGCCAGCAGCGTAGCGTCTAGAGGGGAGACCCAGTACTTC
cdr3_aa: CASSVASRGETQYF

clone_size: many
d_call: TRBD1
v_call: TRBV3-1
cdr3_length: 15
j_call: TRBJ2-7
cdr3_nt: TGTGCCAGCAGCCAAGGGATACACAGGGGTACCGAGCAGTACTTC
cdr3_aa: CASSQGIHRGTEQYF

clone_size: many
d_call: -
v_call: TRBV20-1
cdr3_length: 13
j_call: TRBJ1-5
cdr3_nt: TGCAGTGCTAGAGTACGAGGGGGTCAGCCCCAGCATTTT
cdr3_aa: CSARVRGGQPQHF

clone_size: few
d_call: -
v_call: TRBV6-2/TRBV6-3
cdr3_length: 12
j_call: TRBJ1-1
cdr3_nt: TGTGCCAGCGGGGGATTGAACACTGAAGCTTTCTTT
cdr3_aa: CASGGLNTEAFF

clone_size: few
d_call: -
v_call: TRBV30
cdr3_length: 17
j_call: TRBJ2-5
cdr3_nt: TGTGCCTGGAGTGTGCGAGGGGGAGCGAGGTATCAAGAGACCCAGTACTTC
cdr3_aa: CAWSVRGGARYQETQYF

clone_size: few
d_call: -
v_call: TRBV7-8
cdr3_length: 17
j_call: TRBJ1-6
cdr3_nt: TGTGCCAGCAGCTTTTCTGAGATTCTCTCCTATAATTCACCCCTCCACTTT
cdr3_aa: CASSFSEILSYNSPLHF

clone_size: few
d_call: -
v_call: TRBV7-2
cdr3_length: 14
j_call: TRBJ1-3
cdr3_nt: TGTGCCAGCAGCTCCCGGGACATTGGAAACACCATATATTTT
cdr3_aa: CASSSRDIGNTIYF

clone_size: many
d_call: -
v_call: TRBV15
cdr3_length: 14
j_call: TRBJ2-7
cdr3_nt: TGTGCCACCTCAAGTTTGCGGAGTCCTACGCAGCAGTACTTC
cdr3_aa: CATSSLRSPTQQYF

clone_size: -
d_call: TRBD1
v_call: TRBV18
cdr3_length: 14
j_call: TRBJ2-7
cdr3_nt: TGTGCCAGCTCCTCCGGACAGGGCCCTACAGTGCCGTACTTC
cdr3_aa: CASSSGQGPTVPYF

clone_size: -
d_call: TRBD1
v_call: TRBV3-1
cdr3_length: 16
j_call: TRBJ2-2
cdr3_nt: TGTGCCAGCAGCCAAGTCTACAGGGGGCGTGCCGGGGAGCTGTTTTTT
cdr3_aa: CASSQVYRGRAGELFF

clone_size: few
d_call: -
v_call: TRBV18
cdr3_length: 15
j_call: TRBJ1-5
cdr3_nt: TGTGCCAGCTCACCAGGTGGGGCTGGGACTCAGCCCCAGCATTTT
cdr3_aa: CASSPGGAGTQPQHF

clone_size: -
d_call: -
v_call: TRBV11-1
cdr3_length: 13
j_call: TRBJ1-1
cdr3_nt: TGTGCCAGCAGCCTTGTAGGGGACACTGAAGCTTTCTTT
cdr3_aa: CASSLVGDTEAFF

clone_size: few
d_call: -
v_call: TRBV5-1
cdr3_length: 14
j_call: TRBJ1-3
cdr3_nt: TGCGCCAGCAGCCCACGGACATCTGGAAACACCATATATTTT
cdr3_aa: CASSPRTSGNTIYF

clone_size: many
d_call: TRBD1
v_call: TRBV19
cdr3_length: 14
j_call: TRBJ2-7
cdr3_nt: TGTGCCAGTAGTAGAACGGACAGGAGCTACGAGCAGTACTTC
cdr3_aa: CASSRTDRSYEQYF

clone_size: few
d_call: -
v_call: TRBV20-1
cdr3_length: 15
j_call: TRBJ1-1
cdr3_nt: TGCAGTGCTAAATACGCAGCCTCAGGGTTCACTGAAGCTTTCTTT
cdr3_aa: CSAKYAASGFTEAFF

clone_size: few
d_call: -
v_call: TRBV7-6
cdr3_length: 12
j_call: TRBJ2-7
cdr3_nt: TGTGCCAGCAGCTTAGCGGGGGGCGAGCAGTACTTC
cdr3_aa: CASSLAGGEQYF

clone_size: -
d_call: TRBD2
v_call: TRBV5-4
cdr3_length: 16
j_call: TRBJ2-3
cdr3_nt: TGTGCCAGCAGCCCGGAAGCGGGGGGGCAGGGAGATACGCAGTATTTT
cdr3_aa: CASSPEAGGQGDTQYF

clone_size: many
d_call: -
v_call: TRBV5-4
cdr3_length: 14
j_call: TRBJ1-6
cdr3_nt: TGTGCCAGCAGCTTGGGACAGCGGGATTCACCCCTCCACTTT
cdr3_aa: CASSLGQRDSPLHF

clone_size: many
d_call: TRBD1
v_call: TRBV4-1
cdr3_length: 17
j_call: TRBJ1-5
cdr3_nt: TGCGCCAGCAGCCCGGACAGGGGAGACGAAAGCAATCAGCCCCAGCATTTT
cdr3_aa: CASSPDRGDESNQPQHF

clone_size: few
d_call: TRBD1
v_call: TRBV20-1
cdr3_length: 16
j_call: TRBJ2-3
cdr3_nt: TGCAGTGCTAGCCCCGTAGGACAGGGGTACACAGATACGCAGTATTTT
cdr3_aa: CSASPVGQGYTDTQYF

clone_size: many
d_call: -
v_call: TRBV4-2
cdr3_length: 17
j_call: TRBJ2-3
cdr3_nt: TGTGCCAGCAGCCAAGGCACGACTTCCGGGTACACAGATACGCAGTATTTT
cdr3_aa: CASSQGTTSGYTDTQYF

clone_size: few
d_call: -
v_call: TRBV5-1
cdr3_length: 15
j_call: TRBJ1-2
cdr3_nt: TGCGCCAGCAGCTTGGGACCCCAGGGGAACTATGGCTACACCTTC
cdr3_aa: CASSLGPQGNYGYTF

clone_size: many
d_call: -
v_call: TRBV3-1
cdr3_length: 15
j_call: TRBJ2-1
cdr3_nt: TGTGCCAGCAGCACGACTGTTAGCTCCTACAATGAGCAGTTCTTC
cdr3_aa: CASSTTVSSYNEQFF

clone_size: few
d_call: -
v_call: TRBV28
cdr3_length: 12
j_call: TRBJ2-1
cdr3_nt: TGTGCCAGCAGATCGGGGATCAATGAGCAGTTCTTC
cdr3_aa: CASRSGINEQFF

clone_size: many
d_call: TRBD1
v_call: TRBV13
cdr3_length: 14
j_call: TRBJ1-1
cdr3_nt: TGTGCCAGCAGCCAGACAGGGTTGAACACTGAAGCTTTCTTT
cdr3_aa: CASSQTGLNTEAFF

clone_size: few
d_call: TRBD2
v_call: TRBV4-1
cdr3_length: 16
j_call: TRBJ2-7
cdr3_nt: TGCGCCAGCAGCCCCGTCCAAGCGGGACCCCCTCCTCCTCTGTACTTC
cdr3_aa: CASSPVQAGPPPPLYF

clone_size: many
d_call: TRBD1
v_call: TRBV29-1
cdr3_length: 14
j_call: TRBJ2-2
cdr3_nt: TGCAGCGCGCGCAGGGACAGGAGGGCCGGGGAGCTGTTTTTT
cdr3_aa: CSARRDRRAGELFF

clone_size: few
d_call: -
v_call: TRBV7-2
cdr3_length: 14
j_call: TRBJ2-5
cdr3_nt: TGTGCCAGCAGCTCTGGGAACAGGGGAGGGACCCAGTACTTC
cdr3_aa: CASSSGNRGGTQYF

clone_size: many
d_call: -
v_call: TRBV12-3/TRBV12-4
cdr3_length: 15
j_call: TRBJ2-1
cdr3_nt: TGTGCCAGCAGTTTGAAGGCTAGCCTGTACAATGAGCAGTTCTTC
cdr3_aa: CASSLKASLYNEQFF

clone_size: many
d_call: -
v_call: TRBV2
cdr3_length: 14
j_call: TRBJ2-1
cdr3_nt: TGTGCCAGCAGTGAGGGTCTAGCGAACAATGAGCAGTTCTTC
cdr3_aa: CASSEGLANNEQFF

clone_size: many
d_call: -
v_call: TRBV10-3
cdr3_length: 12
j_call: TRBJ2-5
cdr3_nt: TGTGCCATCGGGATAAGGGAAGAGACCCAGTACTTC
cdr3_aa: CAIGIREETQYF

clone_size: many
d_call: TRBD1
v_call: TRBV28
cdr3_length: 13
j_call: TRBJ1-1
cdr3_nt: TGTGCCAGCAGTTTATTAAGGGGGCTGGGGGCTTTCTTT
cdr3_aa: CASSLLRGLGAFF

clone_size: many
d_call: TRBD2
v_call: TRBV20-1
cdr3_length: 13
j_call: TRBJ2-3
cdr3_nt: TGCAGTGCCCCGGCGGGAGGAGAGGATACGCAGTATTTT
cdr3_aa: CSAPAGGEDTQYF

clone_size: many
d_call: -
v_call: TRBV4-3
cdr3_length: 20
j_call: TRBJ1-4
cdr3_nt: TGCGCCAGCAGCCAAGATTGGTGGAGCGGGGAGACAGTCAGGAGGGAAAAACTGTTTTTT
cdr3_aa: CASSQDWWSGETVRREKLFF

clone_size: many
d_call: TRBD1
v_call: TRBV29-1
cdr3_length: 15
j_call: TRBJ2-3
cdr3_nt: TGCAGCGTTGTATCGGGACAGGGATTCGCAGATACGCAGTATTTT
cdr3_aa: CSVVSGQGFADTQYF

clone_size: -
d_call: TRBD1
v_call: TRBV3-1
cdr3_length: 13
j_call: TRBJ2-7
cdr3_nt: TGTGCCAGCAGCCAACAGGGGGCAAGCGAGCAGTACTTC
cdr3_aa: CASSQQGASEQYF

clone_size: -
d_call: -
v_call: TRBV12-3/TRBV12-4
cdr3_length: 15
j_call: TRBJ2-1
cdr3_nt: TGTGCCAGCAGTTTCAAGACGGACTCCTACAATGAGCAGTTCTTC
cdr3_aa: CASSFKTDSYNEQFF

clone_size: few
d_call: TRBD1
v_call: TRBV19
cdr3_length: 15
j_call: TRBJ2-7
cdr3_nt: TGTGCCAGTAGTCAATCCGGGACAGGGAGCTACGAGCAGTACTTC
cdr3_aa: CASSQSGTGSYEQYF

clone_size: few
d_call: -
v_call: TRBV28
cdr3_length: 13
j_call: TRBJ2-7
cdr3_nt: TGTGCCAGCAGTTTCTGGGCAAACTACGAGCAGTACTTC
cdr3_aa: CASSFWANYEQYF

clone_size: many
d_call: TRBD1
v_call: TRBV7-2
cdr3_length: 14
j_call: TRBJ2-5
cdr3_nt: TGTGCCAGCAGCTCGACAGGGGGCCAAGAGACCCAGTACTTC
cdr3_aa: CASSSTGGQETQYF

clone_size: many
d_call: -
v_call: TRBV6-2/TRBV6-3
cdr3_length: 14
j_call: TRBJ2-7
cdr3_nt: TGTGCCAGCAGTTACGAACCGGGGGCGTACGAGCAGTACTTC
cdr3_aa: CASSYEPGAYEQYF

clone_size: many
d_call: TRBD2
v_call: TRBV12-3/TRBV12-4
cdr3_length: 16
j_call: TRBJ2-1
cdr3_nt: TGTGCCAGCAGTCTAGGGTCAGCGGGGAAGAGCAATGAGCAGTTCTTC
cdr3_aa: CASSLGSAGKSNEQFF

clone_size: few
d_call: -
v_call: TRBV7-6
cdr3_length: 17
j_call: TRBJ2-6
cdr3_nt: TGTGCCAGCAGCTCACGGGTAGGAGCCTCTGGGGCCAACGTCCTGACTTTC
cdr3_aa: CASSSRVGASGANVLTF